This paragraph covers one TCR beta chain sequence. The target of this receptor is not known. Qualities for individual bases were not recorded, and no much larger clone is one base off. Donors formed part of the validation cohort, which comprised over a hundred subjects and was distinct from the first cohort of roughly 600 subjects. V is trimmed back by 2 bases and J by 5 bases, and the junction contains 4 bases that no gene match accounts for. From cysteine to phenylalanine, the CDR3 is 16 amino acids long. The CDR3 DNA has 48 bases and is translated from base 1. The germline V gene encodes CDR1 MNHNS and CDR2 SASEGT. This sample is drawn from a study of cytomegalovirus exposure and HLA in healthy donors (dated by TCRdb to the late 2010s). For the study in its entirety: According to a later analysis, one platform produced both the approximately 110 validation repertoires and the approximately 660 repertoires of the first cohort. The study was designed to test whether signatures of past pathogen exposure could be identified by cataloging public T cell receptors. Along with the approximately 650-subject first cohort, a separate validation cohort of over a hundred different subjects was used. High-throughput TCR immunosequencing, statistical association of individual TCRs with disease status, and machine learning were combined to predict cytomegalovirus infection status.

Library prep was done by the immunoSEQ multiplex PCR assay. As for how the authors treated the data: A statistical classification framework was built to diagnose cytomegalovirus status from the catalog of TCR beta chain sequences. Entries here come from immuneACCESS through TCRdb and include only in-frame sequences with V and J called. Some clones fail to appear in such tables; in the studies checked, an unresolved V gene covers under half of the shortfall, and the cause of the remainder is unknown. The V and J calls and clone size are taken from that table; D and trimming were inferred from the DNA. The table for this sample lists about 120,000 clones; 89% of them were counted only once. 1.1% of the sample goes to the ten largest clones. General study outcomes and caveats: According to the authors, the approach could potentially be generalized to other disease states and immunological phenotypes. In both the original and validation cohorts, the classifier was reported to diagnose cytomegalovirus status with high specificity and sensitivity. In the study, some 180 TCR beta chains were listed as associated with cytomegalovirus. Subsequent analysis determined that TCRs grouped into clusters in the first cohort also showed a tendency toward co-occurrence across the 120 or so validation repertoires, and approximately 94% of cluster scores exceeded 0. The validation cohort had no HLA typing available for a later analysis, so co-occurrence within that cohort was assessed over all 130 or so repertoires. A few of the identified cytomegalovirus-associated TCR beta chains were confirmed in vitro to be specific for cytomegalovirus antigens. Across donors, most TCR sequences were observed very rarely, whereas some public TCRs were present in many individuals.

The sample taken for sequencing was PBMCs. This receptor was taken from a woman under 30 in good health and CMV-seronegative. The chain was built from TRBV6-1 and TRBJ2-5, with 14 junctional bases fitting TRBD2. The sequenced DNA: TGTGCCAGCAGTGAAAGACTAGCGGGAGGGAGGGAGACCCAGTACTTC. The resulting protein is CASSERLAGGRETQYF.